A selection of T cell receptor beta chains follows, all from one sample in a study of blood T cell repertoires in COVID-19. TCRdb keeps only in-frame clones here, not all; method: immunoSEQ multiplex PCR. The data hold 200,000 to 250,000 clones, with approximately 90% observed a single time. The sample taken for sequencing was peripheral blood. The receptors stem from a woman under 30 who had recovered from COVID-19. The CDR3 runs from the conserved cysteine through the conserved F or W. D genes are given only for firm matches. Expanded clones get a size class; other rows say once, few or many, or leave the size out.

D gene: TRBD1; V gene: TRBV3-1/TRBV3-2; clone size: .; J gene: TRBJ1-1; CDR3 protein: CASSRWDSFMNTEAFF; CDR3 DNA: TGTGCTAGCAGCCGTTGGGACAGCTTCATGAACACTGAAGCTTTCTTT
D gene: .; V gene: TRBV7-9; clone size: .; J gene: TRBJ1-1; CDR3 protein: CASSLISRTEAFF; CDR3 DNA: TGTGCCAGCAGCTTAATTTCTAGGACTGAAGCTTTCTTT
D gene: TRBD1; V gene: TRBV19; clone size: once; J gene: TRBJ1-5; CDR3 protein: CASSNSDRGLARAQHF; CDR3 DNA: TGTGCCAGTAGTAACTCGGACAGGGGCCTAGCCCGGGCCCAGCATTTT
D gene: .; V gene: TRBV13; clone size: .; J gene: TRBJ1-6; CDR3 protein: CASSPRGSSYNSLLHF; CDR3 DNA: TGTGCCAGCAGCCCCCGTGGGAGCTCCTATAATTCACTCCTCCACTTT
D gene: TRBD1; V gene: TRBV7-2; clone size: .; J gene: TRBJ1-4; CDR3 protein: CASRDRATNEKLFF; CDR3 DNA: TGTGCCTCTCGGGACAGGGCGACTAATGAAAAACTGTTTTTT
D gene: .; V gene: TRBV19; clone size: .; J gene: TRBJ1-3; CDR3 protein: CASSKQGSGGNTIYF; CDR3 DNA: TGTGCCAGTAGTAAACAGGGAAGCGGTGGAAACACCATATATTTT
D gene: TRBD2; V gene: TRBV7-6; clone size: .; J gene: TRBJ2-5; CDR3 protein: CASSLVGLGLAGRQETQYF; CDR3 DNA: TGTGCCAGCAGCTTAGTTGGGCTTGGACTAGCGGGCCGTCAAGAGACCCAGTACTTC
D gene: TRBD2; V gene: TRBV9; clone size: .; J gene: TRBJ2-1; CDR3 protein: CASSVDKSSGGYEQFF; CDR3 DNA: TGTGCCAGCAGCGTAGATAAGTCTAGCGGGGGGTATGAGCAGTTCTTC
D gene: .; V gene: TRBV6-5; clone size: .; J gene: TRBJ1-2; CDR3 protein: CASTLGGWDYGYTF; CDR3 DNA: TGTGCCAGCACTCTCGGAGGGTGGGATTATGGCTACACCTTC
D gene: TRBD1; V gene: TRBV25-1; clone size: once; J gene: TRBJ1-2; CDR3 protein: CASSDRARANYGYTF; CDR3 DNA: TGTGCCAGCAGCGACAGGGCGCGAGCTAACTATGGCTACACCTTC
D gene: TRBD1; V gene: TRBV7-2; clone size: .; J gene: TRBJ1-1; CDR3 protein: CASSYRTRGQEAFF; CDR3 DNA: TGTGCCAGCAGCTACAGAACCAGGGGGCAGGAAGCTTTCTTT
D gene: TRBD2; V gene: TRBV9; clone size: .; J gene: TRBJ2-1; CDR3 protein: CASSVSTILAGDSRSYNEQFF; CDR3 DNA: TGTGCCAGCAGCGTCTCTACCATACTAGCGGGAGACTCCCGGTCCTACAATGAGCAGTTCTTC
D gene: .; V gene: TRBV9; clone size: once; J gene: TRBJ2-1; CDR3 protein: CASSGETYNEQFF; CDR3 DNA: TGTGCCAGCAGCGGCGAAACCTACAATGAGCAGTTCTTC
D gene: TRBD2; V gene: TRBV30; clone size: few; J gene: TRBJ2-2; CDR3 protein: CAWSVLAGGLTGELFF; CDR3 DNA: TGTGCCTGGAGTGTATTAGCGGGAGGCCTCACCGGGGAGCTGTTTTTT
D gene: .; V gene: TRBV4-3; clone size: .; J gene: TRBJ1-5; CDR3 protein: CASSQGGYQPQHF; CDR3 DNA: TGCGCCAGCAGCCAAGGAGGCTATCAGCCCCAGCATTTT
D gene: TRBD2; V gene: TRBV6-2/TRBV6-3; clone size: .; J gene: TRBJ2-1; CDR3 protein: CASSYMSGGGYNEQFF; CDR3 DNA: TGTGCCAGCAGTTACATGTCGGGAGGAGGGTACAATGAGCAGTTCTTC
D gene: TRBD2; V gene: TRBV6-5; clone size: .; J gene: TRBJ2-1; CDR3 protein: CASSTSGTQFF; CDR3 DNA: TGTGCCAGCAGTACTAGCGGGACGCAGTTCTTC
D gene: .; V gene: TRBV5-4; clone size: .; J gene: TRBJ2-7; CDR3 protein: CASSLGSPTKRAYEQYF; CDR3 DNA: TGTGCCAGCAGCTTGGGAAGTCCGACTAAACGGGCCTACGAGCAGTACTTC
D gene: .; V gene: TRBV3-1/TRBV3-2; clone size: .; J gene: TRBJ1-1; CDR3 protein: CASSQAAGRTEAFF; CDR3 DNA: TGTGCCAGCAGCCAAGCGGCGGGGAGGACTGAAGCTTTCTTT
D gene: .; V gene: TRBV6-6; clone size: .; J gene: TRBJ1-5; CDR3 protein: CASSPDYSNQPQHF; CDR3 DNA: TGTGCCAGCAGCCCAGACTACAGCAATCAGCCCCAGCATTTT